This T cell receptor beta chain appears in the sequencing data of a study of cytomegalovirus exposure and HLA in healthy donors. Overall study context: Of some 400 genotyped donors, approximately 84% clustered with self-reported Caucasian donors.

This CDR3 spans 12 amino acids. Germline lookup yields CDR1 SGHRS and CDR2 YFSETQ. Findings of the study overall: For most TCR beta V segments, an earlier analysis put the productive rate at about 87% or about 30% of the time. Many donors shared some public TCRs, even though most TCR sequences were rare. One variant, a missense change in DCLRE1C, was linked in a later analysis to TCR beta V- and J-gene trimming.

Comments on this clone: The antigen remains undetermined. The junction departs from the called germline gene at one end, perhaps through a read error.

Primers included in the PCR were 60 Vbeta and 13 Jbeta primers. This table comes from immunoSEQ multiplex PCR, and its TCRdb copy is limited to in-frame clones, with some not included. Of about 130,000 clones in the sample, 74% are singletons; the top ten hold 3% to 4.5%. The clonotype was recovered from a man aged 35-49 years in good health and CMV-seropositive. V gene TRBV5-1 combines with J gene TRBJ1-2; 8 bases are a match to TRBD1. Sequencing used PBMCs. The CDR3 DNA follows: TGCGCCAGCAGCCCCGAGGACAGGGATATTGTCTTC. This gives the protein CASSPEDRDIVF.